Sequencing of this TCR beta chain was carried out in a study of blood T cell repertoires in COVID-19. Study as a whole: The United States, Italy and Spain supplied acute and convalescent COVID-19 samples. Sources were T cells, B-cell-depleted T cells, or PBMCs; the material itself was cDNA or gDNA.

Under the authors' procedure: Amplifying reference gene primers gave estimates of nucleated cell counts. Clones were read by immunoSEQ multiplex PCR, and TCRdb kept only the in-frame ones, dropping some. Clone size and the V and J calls come from that table; the DNA yielded D and trimming. The data hold some 250,000 clones, with around 86% observed a single time. The CDR3 totals 15 residues. Losses at the gene ends were 1 base for V and 9 bases for J; bases not matched to a gene: 9. The germline V gene encodes CDR1 KGHSH and CDR2 LQKENI. Material for sequencing was peripheral blood. The rearrangement joins TRBV18 to TRBJ2-4; 7 nucleotides agree with TRBD1. The TCR comes from a young woman who had recovered from COVID-19. The CDR3 DNA is TGTGCCAGCTCACCACAGGGGGCTGTATTTTCCATTCAGTACTTC. Its protein product is CASSPQGAVFSIQYF.